The clone carrying this T cell receptor (beta chain) was found once. Its antigen is not known. The data derive from a study of response to subunit inactivated influenza vaccine. Study outcomes and limitations: Each seasonal influenza vaccination recruits few new T cells, the authors suggested.

The germline V gene has CDR1 SGHTA and CDR2 FQGNSA. Deletions cut 2 bases from V and 12 bases from J, with 11 bases between. There are 12 residues in the CDR3. TCRdb analysed the RT-PCR reads with MiXCR anew, one entry per CDR3 protein. The top ten clones hold over 8.5% of a sample with 530,000 or so distinct CDR3 sequences, 14% of them seen once. This rearrangement joins TRBV7-2 to TRBJ2-1, with a weak D call TRBD1 (5 bases). The sample here was PBMCs from blood, taken roughly 12 days after vaccination. This sequence was found in a man aged 50 or older who received an inactivated influenza vaccine. Written as DNA, the CDR3 is TGTGCCAGCAGCTTAAATGGGGCAGGGCAGTTCTTC. This sequence encodes CASSLNGAGQFF.